The 15 T cell receptor beta chains listed next were all sequenced from one sample in a study of blood T cell repertoires in COVID-19. The repertoire was sequenced with immunoSEQ multiplex PCR; TCRdb's copy has only in-frame clones and lacks some. The table includes about 180,000 clones, about 83% detected once. Sample: peripheral blood. The receptors were sampled from a person between 65 and 80 years old with COVID-19, enrolled during active disease.

The chain links TRBV27 to TRBJ1-1; 7 bases align to TRBD1. The germline CDR1 and CDR2 sequences are MNHEY and SMNVEV (reference sequence). The CDR3 contains 12 residues. Trimming cost V 3 bases and J 7 bases; bases outside gene matches: 2. The CDR3 region has the DNA TGTGCCAGCAGTTTTAGACAGGGTGAAGCTTTCTTT. Its translation: CASSFRQGEAFF.

DNA of the CDR3: TGTGCCAGCAGCTTAGTCCAGGGCCGGTCAGATACGCAGTATTTT. This sequence encodes CASSLVQGRSDTQYF. The rearrangement links TRBV7-9 to TRBJ2-3, with a possible D match to TRBD1 (5 bases). The CDR3 runs to 15 residues. V lost 1 base and J 4 bases, leaving 12 bases between the germline ends. Germline V gene sequence: CDR1 SEHNR, CDR2 FQNEAQ (reference sequence). The whole variable domain, remainder taken from reference TRBV7-9 and TRBJ2-3, is DTGVSQNPRHKITKRGQNVTFRCDPISEHNRLYWYRQTLGQGPEFLTYFQNEAQLEKSRLLSDRFSAERPKGSFSTLEIQRTEQGDSAMYLCASSLVQGRSDTQYFGPGTRLTVL.

The chain recombines TRBV18 with TRBJ2-2; D possibly corresponds to TRBD1 (5 bases). Trimming cost V 3 bases and J 1 base, with 12 bases left between them. The CDR3 is 16 amino acids. Germline CDR1 reads KGHSH; CDR2 reads LQKENI. The CDR3 reads CASSPGHSQNTGELFF. The CDR3 nucleotides are TGTGCCAGCTCACCGGGGCATTCACAGAACACCGGGGAGCTGTTTTTT.

This clone was seen only once. V is TRBV3-1 (or the pseudogene TRBV3-2) and J is TRBJ2-7; 9 nucleotides agree with TRBD1. This CDR3 comprises 13 residues. The trim removed 4 bases at V and 4 bases at J, leaving 2 bases unmatched. Germline assignment: CDR1 LGHDT and CDR2 YNNKEL (reference sequence). The CDR3 region is CASSPGTGYEQYF. CDR3 DNA sequence: TGTGCCAGCAGCCCCGGGACAGGGTACGAGCAGTACTTC.

The chain has TRBV7-2 and TRBJ2-2; perhaps TRBD1 as D (5 bases). The ends were cut back, 5 bases at V and 0 bases at J, with 13 bases in the middle. Looked up from germline, CDR1 is SGHTA and CDR2 is FQGNSA. The CDR3 is 16 amino acids. The CDR3 is CASSPVGLANTGELFF. Written as DNA, the CDR3 is TGTGCCAGCAGCCCCGTGGGGCTCGCGAACACCGGGGAGCTGTTTTTT. Based on the CDR3 plus reference TRBV7-2 and TRBJ2-2, the full variable domain is GAGVSQSPSNKVTEKGKDVELRCDPISGHTALYWYRQSLGQGLEFLIYFQGNSAPDKSGLPSDRFSAERTGGSVSTLTIQRTQQEDSAVYLCASSPVGLANTGELFFGEGSRLTVL.

The V gene is TRBV7-6, the J gene TRBJ2-6; maybe TRBD1 (5 bases). Germline V gives CDR1 SGHVS, CDR2 FNYEAQ. Trimming pared 5 bases from V and 0 bases from J, leaving 8 bases between. The CDR3 loop spans 15 amino acids. As DNA, the CDR3 is TGTGCCAGCAGCCAAGACAGCTCTGGGGCCAACGTCCTGACTTTC. Protein product: CASSQDSSGANVLTF.

This clone was recorded only once. The chain is built from TRBV9 and TRBJ2-3, with D perhaps TRBD2 (7 bases). V lost 5 bases and J lost 1, with 14 bases in between. CDR3 length: 15 amino acids. The germline V gene encodes CDR1 SGDLS and CDR2 YYNGEE. This CDR3 reads CASRGGARGTDTQYF. In nucleotides, the CDR3 is TGTGCCAGCAGAGGGGGGGCCCGAGGCACAGATACGCAGTATTTT.

The chain has TRBV28 and TRBJ2-3; 8 bases agree with TRBD2. V shed 5 bases, J shed 0 bases, and the junction held 7 bases outside the gene matches. The CDR3 extends over 16 amino acids. In germline, CDR1 is MDHEN, CDR2 SYDVKM. CDR3 DNA sequence: TGTGCCAGCAGTGTTCTAGCGGGCCTGAGCACAGATACGCAGTATTTT. This translates into CASSVLAGLSTDTQYF.

V is TRBV7-5 and J is TRBJ2-5; no DNA check was done on the table's D call, TRBD1. TRBV7-5 is a recognized pseudogene. The CDR3 totals 15 residues. The CDR3 DNA reads TGTGTCAGAAGCTGTAAGTGGGCAGGGTGGGAGACCCAGTACTTC. Translating gives CVRSCKWAGWETQYF.

V and J are TRBV25-1 and TRBJ2-5, with D perhaps TRBD1 (6 bases). The CDR3 runs 17 residues. Germline V gene lookup returns CDR1 MGHDK and CDR2 SYGVNS. Deletions cut 3 bases from V and 0 bases from J, with 17 bases between. CDR3 loop: CASSDVKLTGNQETQYF. In DNA form, the CDR3 reads TGTGCCAGCAGTGATGTAAAGCTCACAGGGAACCAAGAGACCCAGTACTTC.

The chain carries TRBV3-1 (or the pseudogene TRBV3-2) and TRBJ2-7; D call uncertain. CDR3 size: 14 residues. Trimming left V 4 bases short and J 4 bases short, with 14 bases between. Per germline, CDR1 LGHDT and CDR2 YNNKEL (reference sequence). The DNA of the CDR3 is TGTGCCAGCAGCCCGAGAGTGCAAAGTTACGAGCAGTACTTC. Its translation is CASSPRVQSYEQYF.

This chain connects TRBV2 to TRBJ1-5, with D perhaps matching TRBD1 (5 bases). In germline, CDR1 is SNHLY, CDR2 FYNNEI. The CDR3 spans 13 residues. Trimming stripped 2 bases from V and 5 bases from J, with 7 bases between. The CDR3 sequence is CASSERGDQPQHF. In DNA form, the CDR3 reads TGTGCCAGCAGTGAACGGGGGGATCAGCCCCAGCATTTT. The variable domain in full, with the rest retrieved from reference TRBV2 and TRBJ1-5, is EPEVTQTPSHQVTQMGQEVILRCVPISNHLYFYWYRQILGQKVEFLVSFYNNEISEKSEIFDDQFSVERPDGSNFTLKIRSTKLEDSAMYFCASSERGDQPQHFGDGTRLSIL.

This sequence joins TRBV18 and TRBJ1-2; perhaps TRBD1 as D (5 bases). Germline CDR1 KGHSH, CDR2 LQKENI. The CDR3 contains 14 residues. Trimming took 1 base from V and 6 from J, leaving 12 bases between them. The CDR3 DNA follows: TGTGCCAGCTCACCACAGGTGGGGCAGGATGGCTACACCTTC. Translation: CASSPQVGQDGYTF. Complete variable domain (other parts from reference TRBV18 and TRBJ1-2): NAGVMQNPRHLVRRRGQEARLRCSPMKGHSHVYWYRQLPEEGLKFMVYLQKENIIDESGMPKERFSAEFPKEGPSILRIQQVVRGDSAAYFCASSPQVGQDGYTFGSGTRLTVV.

The CDR3 bases are TGTGCCAGCAGTTTGAACCCAGGGGCGGGAGGCAATCAGCCCCAGCATTTT. Protein sequence: CASSLNPGAGGNQPQHF. The chain carries TRBV28 and TRBJ1-5; tentatively, D is TRBD1 (6 bases). Trimming removed 3 bases from V and 2 bases from J, with 17 bases in between. CDR1 and CDR2 from the germline V gene are MDHEN and SYDVKM. CDR3 length: 17 residues.

This clone was picked up a small number of times. The V call is TRBV14, the J call TRBJ2-7; maybe TRBD1 (5 bases). V was pared by 0 bases and J by 6 bases, with 9 bases between. From germline, CDR1 is SGHDN and CDR2 FVKESK. The CDR3 has 13 amino acids. The CDR3 DNA follows: TGTGCCAGCAGCCAAGATCTAGGGGCCGAGCAGTACTTC. Translating gives CASSQDLGAEQYF.